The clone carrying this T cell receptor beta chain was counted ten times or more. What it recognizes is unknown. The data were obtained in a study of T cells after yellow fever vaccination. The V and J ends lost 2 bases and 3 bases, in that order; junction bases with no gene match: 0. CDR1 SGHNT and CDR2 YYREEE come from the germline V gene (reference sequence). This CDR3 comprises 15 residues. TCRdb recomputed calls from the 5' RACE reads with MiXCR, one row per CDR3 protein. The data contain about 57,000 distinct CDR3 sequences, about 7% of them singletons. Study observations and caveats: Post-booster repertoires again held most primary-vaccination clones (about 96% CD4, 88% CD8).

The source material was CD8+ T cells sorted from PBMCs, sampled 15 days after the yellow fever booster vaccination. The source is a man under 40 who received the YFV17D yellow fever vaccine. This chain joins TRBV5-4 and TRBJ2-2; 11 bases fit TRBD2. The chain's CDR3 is CASSLLAGDTGELFF. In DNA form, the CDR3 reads TGTGCCAGCAGCTTACTAGCGGGAGACACCGGGGAGCTGTTTTTT.